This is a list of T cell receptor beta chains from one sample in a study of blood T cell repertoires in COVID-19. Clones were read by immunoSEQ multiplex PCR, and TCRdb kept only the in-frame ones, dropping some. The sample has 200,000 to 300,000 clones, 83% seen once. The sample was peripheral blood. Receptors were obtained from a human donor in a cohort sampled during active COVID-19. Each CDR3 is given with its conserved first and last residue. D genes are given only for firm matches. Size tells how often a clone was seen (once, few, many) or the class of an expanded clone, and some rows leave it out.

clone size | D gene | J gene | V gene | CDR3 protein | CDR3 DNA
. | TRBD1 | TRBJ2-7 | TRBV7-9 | CASSLDHIGTGEHEQYF | TGTGCCAGCAGCTTAGATCACATCGGGACAGGGGAACACGAGCAGTACTTC
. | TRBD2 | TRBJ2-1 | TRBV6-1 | CASSETSGGSYNEQFF | TGTGCCAGCAGTGAGACTAGCGGGGGGTCCTACAATGAGCAGTTCTTC
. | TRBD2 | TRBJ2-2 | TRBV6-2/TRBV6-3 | CASSGSGRVTGELFF | TGTGCCAGCAGCGGAAGCGGGAGGGTCACCGGGGAGCTGTTTTTT
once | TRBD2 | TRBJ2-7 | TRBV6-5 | CASSYTAGDQVQYF | TGTGCCAGCAGTTATACAGCGGGAGATCAGGTGCAGTACTTC
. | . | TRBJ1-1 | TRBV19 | CASSIDKQGVYTEAFF | TGTGCCAGTAGTATAGATAAACAGGGAGTCTACACTGAAGCTTTCTTT
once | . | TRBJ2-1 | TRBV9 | CASSVDPMSSNTYNEQFF | TGTGCCAGCAGCGTAGACCCCATGAGTAGCAATACCTACAATGAGCAGTTCTTC
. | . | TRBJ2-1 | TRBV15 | CATSSALVGATYNEQFF | TGTGCCACCAGCAGTGCCTTGGTGGGGGCGACCTACAATGAGCAGTTCTTC
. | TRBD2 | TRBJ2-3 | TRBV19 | CASSPGLETDTQYF | TGTGCCAGTTCACCGGGACTAGAGACAGATACGCAGTATTTT
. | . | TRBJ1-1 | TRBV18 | CASSSLQGPSNTEAFF | TGTGCCAGCTCATCCTTACAGGGCCCCTCGAACACTGAAGCTTTCTTT
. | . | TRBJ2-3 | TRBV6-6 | CASSPSTDTQYF | TGTGCCAGCAGCCCAAGCACAGATACGCAGTATTTT
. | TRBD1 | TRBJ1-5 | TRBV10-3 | CAISQDRGGGNQPQHF | TGTGCCATCAGCCAAGACAGGGGAGGGGGCAATCAGCCCCAGCATTTT
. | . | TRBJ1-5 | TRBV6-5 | CAKNRARQWNQPQHF | TGTGCCAAAAACAGGGCTCGTCAGTGGAATCAGCCCCAGCATTTT
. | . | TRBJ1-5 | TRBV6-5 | CASSRAFREPQHF | TGTGCCAGCAGTCGCGCGTTCAGGGAGCCCCAGCATTTT
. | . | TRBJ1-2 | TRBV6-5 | CASSPRTDLGYGYTF | TGTGCCAGCAGTCCCCGGACAGACCTGGGATATGGCTACACCTTC
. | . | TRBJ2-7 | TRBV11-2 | CASSLVQGVNEQYF | TGTGCCAGCAGCTTAGTCCAGGGTGTTAACGAGCAGTACTTC
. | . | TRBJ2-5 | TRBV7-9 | CASSSRWWASSRETQYF | TGTGCCAGCAGCTCCCGATGGTGGGCTAGCTCAAGGGAGACCCAGTACTTC
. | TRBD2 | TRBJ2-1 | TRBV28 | CASSPSAGDEQFF | TGTGCCAGCAGTCCGTCAGCGGGAGATGAGCAGTTCTTC
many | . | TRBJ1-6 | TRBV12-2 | CASRLEPPVIVSPLHF | TGTGCAAGTCGCTTAGAACCCCCGGTAATTGTTTCACCCCTCCACTTT
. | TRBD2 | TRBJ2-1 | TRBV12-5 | CASGWSSGRGGEQFF | TGTGCTAGTGGTTGGTCTAGCGGGAGGGGGGGAGAGCAGTTCTTC
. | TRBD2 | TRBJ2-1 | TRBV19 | CASSTVGTRDNEQFF | TGTGCCAGTAGTACAGTGGGGACTAGGGACAATGAGCAGTTCTTC
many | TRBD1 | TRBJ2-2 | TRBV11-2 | CASSLRDSEKPYGTGELFF | TGTGCCAGCAGCTTAAGGGACAGCGAAAAGCCATATGGGACCGGGGAGCTGTTTTTT
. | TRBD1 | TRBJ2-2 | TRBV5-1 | CASSPRTGGNTGELFF | TGCGCCAGCAGCCCCAGGACAGGGGGCAACACCGGGGAGCTGTTTTTT
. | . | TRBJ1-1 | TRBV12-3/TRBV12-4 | CASSFQMNTEAFF | TGTGCCAGCAGTTTTCAGATGAACACTGAAGCTTTCTTT
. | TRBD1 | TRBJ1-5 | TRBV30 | CAWSRTGAQPQHF | TGTGCCTGGAGCCGTACAGGGGCTCAGCCCCAGCATTTT
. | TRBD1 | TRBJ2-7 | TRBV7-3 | CASSLAGTGSSYEQYF | TGTGCCAGCAGCTTAGCCGGGACAGGGAGCTCCTACGAGCAGTACTTC
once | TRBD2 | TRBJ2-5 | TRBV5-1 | CASSLAGERGETQYF | TGCGCCAGCAGCTTAGCGGGAGAGAGAGGAGAGACCCAGTACTTC
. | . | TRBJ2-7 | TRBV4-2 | CASSSGAEVEQYF | TGTGCCAGCTCCAGTGGGGCTGAGGTCGAGCAGTACTTC
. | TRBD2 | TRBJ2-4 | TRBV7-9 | CASSSDSGENIQYF | TGTGCCAGCAGCTCAGATAGCGGGGAAAACATTCAGTACTTC
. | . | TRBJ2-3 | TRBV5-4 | CASSPGRSTDTQYF | TGTGCCAGCAGCCCGGGTCGGAGCACAGATACGCAGTATTTT
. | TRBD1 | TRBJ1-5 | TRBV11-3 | CASSLKPGQGYQPQHF | TGTGCCAGCAGCTTAAAGCCGGGACAGGGTTACCAGCCCCAGCATTTT
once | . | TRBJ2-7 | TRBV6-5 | CASRGSGSYEQYF | TGTGCCAGCAGGGGTAGCGGTTCCTACGAGCAGTACTTC
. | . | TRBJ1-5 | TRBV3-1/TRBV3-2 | CASSQGRGNQPQHF | TGTGCCAGCAGCCAAGGGAGGGGCAATCAGCCCCAGCATTTT